This TCR beta chain comes out of a study of blood T cells in healthy people across ages. CDR3 length: 14 amino acids. Trimming took 8 bases from V and 1 from J, leaving 12 bases between them. This clonotype was counted ten times or more. Its antigen is unknown. Together with a sample-barcoded 5' primer, a J-beta primer mix was included in a second PCR lasting about 7 to 11 cycles. Sequencing recovered at least 2.5 million CDR3-containing paired-end reads from each sample. TCRdb reprocessed the 5' RACE reads via MiXCR and lists one record per CDR3 protein. The sample carries about 780,000 distinct CDR3 sequences, 35% to 50% recorded once. Study-wide results and caveats: Age showed a roughly linear inverse relationship with TCR beta diversity per million T cells. A conclusive naive versus antigen-experienced comparison was prevented by the unsorted PBMCs.

It was 8 to 10 milliliters of peripheral blood that were drawn from each donor. The sequencing input was blood. The V call is TRBV12-3 or TRBV12-4, the J call TRBJ1-5; D unresolved. The receptor was derived from a man older than 75 in good health. The CDR3 sequence is CASQESISNQPQHF. CDR3 sequence (DNA): TGTGCCAGCCAGGAGTCGATCAGCAATCAGCCCCAGCATTTT.